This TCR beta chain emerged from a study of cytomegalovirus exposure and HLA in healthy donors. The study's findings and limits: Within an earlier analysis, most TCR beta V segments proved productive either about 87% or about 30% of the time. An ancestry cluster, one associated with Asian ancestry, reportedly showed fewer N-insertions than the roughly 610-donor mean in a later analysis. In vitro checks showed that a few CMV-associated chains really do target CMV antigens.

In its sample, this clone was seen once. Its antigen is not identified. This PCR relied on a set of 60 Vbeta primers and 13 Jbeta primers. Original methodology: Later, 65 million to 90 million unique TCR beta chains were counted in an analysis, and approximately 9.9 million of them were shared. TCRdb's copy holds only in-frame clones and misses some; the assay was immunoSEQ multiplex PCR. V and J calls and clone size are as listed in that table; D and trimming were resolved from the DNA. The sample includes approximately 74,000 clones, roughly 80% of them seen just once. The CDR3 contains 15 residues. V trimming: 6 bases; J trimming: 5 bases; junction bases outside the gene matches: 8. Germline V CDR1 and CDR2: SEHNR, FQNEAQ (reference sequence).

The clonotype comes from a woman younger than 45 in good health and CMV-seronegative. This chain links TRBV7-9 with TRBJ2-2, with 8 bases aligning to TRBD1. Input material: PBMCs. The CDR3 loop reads CASRSGQGLTGELFF. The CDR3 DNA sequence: TGTGCCAGCAGATCTGGACAGGGCCTGACCGGGGAGCTGTTTTTT.